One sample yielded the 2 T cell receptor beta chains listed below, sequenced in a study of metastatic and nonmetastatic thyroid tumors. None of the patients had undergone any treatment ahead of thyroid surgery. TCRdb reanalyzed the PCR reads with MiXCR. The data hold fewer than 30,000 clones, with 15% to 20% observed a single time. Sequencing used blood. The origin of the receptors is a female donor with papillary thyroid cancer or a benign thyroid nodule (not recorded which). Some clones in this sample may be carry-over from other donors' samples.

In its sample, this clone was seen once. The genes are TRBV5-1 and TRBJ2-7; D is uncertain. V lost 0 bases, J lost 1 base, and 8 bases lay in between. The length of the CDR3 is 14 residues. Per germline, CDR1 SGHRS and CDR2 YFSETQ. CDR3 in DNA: TGCGCCAGCAGCTTGGAAATGGCTTCCTACGAGCAGTACTTC. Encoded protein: CASSLEMASYEQYF.

CDR3 coding DNA: TGTGCCAGCAGCGGGGGCGAGGGGAGATATAATTCACCCCTCCACTTT. As protein: CASSGGEGRYNSPLHF. The chain joins TRBV5-8 to TRBJ1-6; the D gene is possibly TRBD1 (6 bases). Trimming stripped 4 bases from V and 4 bases from J, with 15 bases between. The CDR3 covers 16 residues. Germline values: CDR1 SGHTS, CDR2 YDEGEE. Full variable domain (missing parts from reference TRBV5-8 and TRBJ1-6): EAGVTQSPTHLIKTRGQQATLRCSPISGHTSVYWYQQALGLGLQFLLWYDEGEERNRGNFPPRFSGRQFPNYSSELNVNALELEDSALYLCASSGGEGRYNSPLHFGNGTRLTVT.